Presented here are 21 T cell receptor beta chains from one specimen sequenced in a study of OX40 agonist ivuxolimab in advanced cancers. Only in-frame clones appear in the TCRdb table, and some are missing; sequencing was by immunoSEQ multiplex PCR. The sample has 60,000 to 65,000 clones, roughly 84% seen once; the top ten hold under 3%. This specimen was CD4+ or CD8+ T cells sorted from blood, taken in a trial of the OX40 agonist ivuxolimab. These receptors were obtained from an adult with an advanced solid tumor such as melanoma, head and neck, liver or kidney cancer.

The chain uses TRBV28 and TRBJ2-1, with a weak D call TRBD2 (6 bases). Germline V CDR1 and CDR2: MDHEN, SYDVKM. Trimming pared 5 bases from V and 5 bases from J, leaving 16 bases between. This CDR3 comprises 15 residues. This CDR3 is CASSPGGGVHNEQFF. The CDR3 DNA sequence: TGTGCCAGCAGTCCCGGGGGAGGAGTCCACAATGAGCAGTTCTTC.

The table lists this clone with a few counts. Other DNA sequences within the sample encode an identical CDR3. The chain joins TRBV28 to TRBJ2-6; the D gene is possibly TRBD1 (5 bases). Trimming stripped 5 bases from V and 0 bases from J, with 8 bases between. The CDR3 runs to 15 residues. The V gene's germline CDR1 is MDHEN and CDR2 SYDVKM. The CDR3 spells CASSPDSSGANVLTF. CDR3 in DNA: TGTGCCAGCAGTCCAGACAGCTCTGGGGCCAACGTCCTGACTTTC.

The chain uses TRBV7-9 and TRBJ2-7; possible D gene TRBD1, 5 bases. Germline CDR1 is SEHNR and CDR2 is FQNEAQ (reference sequence). The CDR3 has 15 residues. With 4 bases removed from V and 2 bases from J, the gap between germline ends came to 15 bases. The CDR3: CASSWAGDRAYEQYF. For the CDR3, the DNA is TGTGCCAGCAGCTGGGCAGGAGACAGAGCCTACGAGCAGTACTTC.

This clone was observed a handful of times. The rearrangement links TRBV4-2 to TRBJ2-5; 10 nucleotides line up with TRBD1. Germline trimming cut 3 bases from V and 6 bases from J; bases unmatched to any gene: 10. In germline, CDR1 is LGHNA, CDR2 YNFKEQ. The CDR3 totals 16 residues. The CDR3 region is CASSHPGTGAHKTQYF. CDR3 nucleotide sequence: TGTGCCAGCAGCCACCCCGGGACAGGGGCGCACAAGACCCAGTACTTC.

This chain links TRBV18 with TRBJ2-1; 10 bases fit TRBD1. The CDR3 consists of 16 residues. Germline V gene data show CDR1 as KGHSH and CDR2 as LQKENI. V shed 3 bases, J shed 4 bases, and the junction held 6 bases outside the gene matches. The CDR3 spells CASSPLGQGIYNEQFF. Here the CDR3 DNA reads TGTGCCAGCTCACCGCTGGGACAGGGGATTTACAATGAGCAGTTCTTC.

This clone was detected only a few times. The chain employs TRBV30 and TRBJ1-1, with D uncertain. Looked up from germline, CDR1 is GTSNPN and CDR2 is SVGIG (reference sequence). The CDR3 is 13 amino acids. Trimming removed 1 base at V and 6 bases at J, with 12 bases between. The CDR3 sequence is CAWSDRWMAEAFF. DNA of the CDR3: TGTGCCTGGAGTGACCGTTGGATGGCTGAAGCTTTCTTT.

The chain uses TRBV9 and TRBJ2-1; D assignment may be TRBD1 or TRBD2 (5 bases each). Germline V gene sequence: CDR1 SGDLS, CDR2 YYNGEE. V was trimmed by 0 bases and J by 7 bases, leaving 11 bases between them. The CDR3 is made up of 14 amino acids. CDR3 sequence: CASSVGGTRNEQFF. The CDR3 nucleotides read TGTGCCAGCAGCGTAGGAGGGACGCGGAATGAGCAGTTCTTC.

The chain joins TRBV4-2 to TRBJ2-7; 10 nucleotides line up with TRBD2. From germline, CDR1 is LGHNA and CDR2 YNFKEQ. CDR3 length equals 16 residues. V lost 0 bases and J lost 5; bases outside the gene matches: 7. CDR3 nucleotides: TGTGCCAGCAGCCAAGAACCGGGACTAGCGATGAACGAGCAGTACTTC. Residues: CASSQEPGLAMNEQYF.

This clone came up once. The CDR3 sequence is CASSVAGNSYNEQFF. CDR3 bases: TGTGCCAGCAGCGTAGCGGGGAACTCCTACAATGAGCAGTTCTTC. The chain is built from TRBV9 and TRBJ2-1; tentatively, D is TRBD2 (5 bases). The length of the CDR3 is 15 residues. Germline CDR1 SGDLS, CDR2 YYNGEE. V was clipped by 0 bases and J by 0 bases, with 7 bases between them.

CDR3 DNA: TGTGCCAGCAGTGAAGGAACAGCCGGAGAGACCCAGTACTTC. Amino acid sequence: CASSEGTAGETQYF. The V call is TRBV2, the J call TRBJ2-5; D is undetermined. V was cut by 1 base and J by 4 bases, with 10 bases left in between. This CDR3 region has 14 residues. Per the germline V gene, CDR1 is SNHLY and CDR2 is FYNNEI.

This chain joins TRBV7-8 and TRBJ2-3, with 8 bases fitting TRBD2. CDR3 length: 18 residues. The J segment lost 2 bases and the V segment lost 0 bases, leaving 10 bases of the junction unmatched. Germline V gene sequence: CDR1 SGHVS, CDR2 FQNEAQ. CDR3 in amino acids: CASSLALRMRGATDTQYF. The CDR3 region has the DNA TGTGCCAGCAGCTTAGCGCTCCGGATGCGGGGGGCCACAGATACGCAGTATTTT.

The chain joins TRBV5-1 to TRBJ1-1; D is perhaps TRBD1 (6 bases). Germline CDR1 reads SGHRS; CDR2 reads YFSETQ. The ends were cut back, 6 bases at V and 4 bases at J, with 13 bases in the middle. The CDR3 runs to 13 residues. The CDR3 region has the DNA TGCGCCAGCAAAGGGGGGGAGGGCACTGAAGCTTTCTTT. Protein sequence: CASKGGEGTEAFF.

This sequence joins TRBV28 and TRBJ2-1; unclear D gene. The CDR3 loop spans 14 amino acids. The V gene's germline CDR1 is MDHEN and CDR2 SYDVKM. Trimming left V 3 bases short and J 3 bases short, with 9 bases between. CDR3 DNA: TGTGCCAGCAGTTTCAGTCAGGACTACAATGAGCAGTTCTTC. Its translation: CASSFSQDYNEQFF.

The chain joins TRBV10-2 to TRBJ1-2; D remains unclear. Trimming took off 0 bases at V and 6 bases at J, with 5 bases between the two ends. CDR1 and CDR2 from the germline V gene are WSHSY and SAAADI. The CDR3 covers 12 residues. The DNA of the CDR3 is TGCGCCAGCAGTGAGTCGAGAGATGGCTACACCTTC. This sequence encodes CASSESRDGYTF.

The chain links TRBV28 to TRBJ1-2; maybe TRBD1 (5 bases). The germline CDR1 and CDR2 sequences are MDHEN and SYDVKM. The CDR3 spans 13 residues. The germline V and J ends were trimmed by 2 bases and 4 bases, with 8 bases remaining between them. This CDR3 is CASSLVGTYGYTF. The CDR3 DNA is TGTGCCAGCAGTTTAGTAGGGACCTATGGCTACACCTTC.

The chain combines TRBV2 with TRBJ2-2, with D possibly being TRBD1 (5 bases). The CDR3 is made up of 16 amino acids. V dropped 7 bases and J dropped 1 base, with 16 bases sitting between them. Germline values: CDR1 SNHLY, CDR2 FYNNEI. The CDR3 spells CASIRVDKENTGELFF. The DNA for the CDR3 is TGTGCCAGCATACGTGTGGACAAGGAGAACACCGGGGAGCTGTTTTTT.

The rearrangement uses TRBV11-3 and TRBJ2-1; perhaps TRBD1 as D (6 bases). The CDR3 totals 12 residues. Trimming removed 4 bases at V and 12 bases at J, with 13 bases between. Looked up from germline, CDR1 is SGHNT and CDR2 is YENEEA. The CDR3: CASSSTTGPQFF. CDR3 nucleotide sequence: TGTGCCAGCAGCTCTACGACAGGACCGCAGTTCTTC. The whole variable domain, remainder taken from reference TRBV11-3 and TRBJ2-1, is EAGVVQSPRYKIIEKKQPVAFWCNPISGHNTLYWYLQNLGQGPELLIRYENEEAVDDSQLPKDRFSAERLKGVDSTLKIQPAELGDSAVYLCASSSTTGPQFFGPGTRLTVL.

The rearrangement uses TRBV4-3 and TRBJ1-2, with D possibly being TRBD1 (5 bases). V was clipped by 5 bases and J by 3 bases, with 7 bases between them. This CDR3 region has 12 residues. Germline V CDR1 and CDR2: LGHNA, YSLEER. The CDR3 sequence is CASSGTDYGYTF. Written as DNA, the CDR3 is TGCGCCAGCAGCGGGACGGACTATGGCTACACCTTC.

J is TRBJ1-4 and V is TRBV29-1; 7 bases fit TRBD1. Trimming removed 7 bases from V and 3 bases from J; junction bases left unmatched: 8. The CDR3 spans 14 residues. Germline lookup yields CDR1 SQVTM and CDR2 ANQGSEA. CDR3 protein: CSANDRVANEKLFF. CDR3 bases: TGCAGCGCGAATGACAGGGTAGCTAATGAAAAACTGTTTTTT.

Only one count was recorded for this clone. The chain links TRBV7-9 to TRBJ2-2; the D call may be TRBD1 or TRBD2 (5 bases each). Germline V CDR1 and CDR2: SEHNR, FQNEAQ (reference sequence). The CDR3 has 13 amino acids. The CDR3 DNA is TGTGCAAGCTTGAGGCAGGGAGCCGGGGAGCTGTTTTTT. Protein sequence: CASLRQGAGELFF.

V is TRBV10-2 and J is TRBJ2-7, with 7 bases that match TRBD2. The CDR3 runs 15 residues. Germline trimming cut 2 bases from V and 3 bases from J; bases unmatched to any gene: 7. The germline CDR1 and CDR2 sequences are WSHSY and SAAADI. The CDR3 here is CASSEPGLGGYEQYF. CDR3 nucleotide sequence: TGCGCCAGCAGTGAGCCAGGACTAGGAGGCTACGAGCAGTACTTC.